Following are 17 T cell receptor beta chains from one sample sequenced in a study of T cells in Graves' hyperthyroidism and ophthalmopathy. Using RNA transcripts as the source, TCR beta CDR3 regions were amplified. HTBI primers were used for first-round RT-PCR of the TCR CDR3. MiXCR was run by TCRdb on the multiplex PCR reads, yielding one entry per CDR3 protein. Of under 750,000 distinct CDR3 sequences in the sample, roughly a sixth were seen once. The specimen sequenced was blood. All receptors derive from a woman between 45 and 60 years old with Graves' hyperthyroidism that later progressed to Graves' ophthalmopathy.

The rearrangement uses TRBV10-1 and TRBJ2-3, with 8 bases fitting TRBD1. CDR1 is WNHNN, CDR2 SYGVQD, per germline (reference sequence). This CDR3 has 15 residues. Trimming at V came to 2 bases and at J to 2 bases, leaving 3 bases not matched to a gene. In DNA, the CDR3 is TGCGCCAGCAGTGAGAAGACAGGGGTCACAGATACGCAGTATTTT. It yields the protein CASSEKTGVTDTQYF.

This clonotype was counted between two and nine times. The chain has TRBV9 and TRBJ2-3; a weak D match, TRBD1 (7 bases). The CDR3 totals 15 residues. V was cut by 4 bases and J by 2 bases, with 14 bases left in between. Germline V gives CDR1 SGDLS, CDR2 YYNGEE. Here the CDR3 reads CASSPRGVNTDTQYF. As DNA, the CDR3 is TGTGCCAGCAGCCCCAGGGGGGTTAACACAGATACGCAGTATTTT. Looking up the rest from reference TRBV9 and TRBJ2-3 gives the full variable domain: DSGVTQTPKHLITATGQRVTLRCSPRSGDLSVYWYQQSLDQGLQFLIQYYNGEERAKGNILERFSAQQFPDLHSELNLSSLELGDSALYFCASSPRGVNTDTQYFGPGTRLTVL.

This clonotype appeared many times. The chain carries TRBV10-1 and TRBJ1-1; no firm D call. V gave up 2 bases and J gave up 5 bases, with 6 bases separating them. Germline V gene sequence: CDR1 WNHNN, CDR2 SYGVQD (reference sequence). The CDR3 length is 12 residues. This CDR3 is CASSEGRTEAFF. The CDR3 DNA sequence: TGCGCCAGCAGTGAGGGCAGGACTGAAGCTTTCTTT.

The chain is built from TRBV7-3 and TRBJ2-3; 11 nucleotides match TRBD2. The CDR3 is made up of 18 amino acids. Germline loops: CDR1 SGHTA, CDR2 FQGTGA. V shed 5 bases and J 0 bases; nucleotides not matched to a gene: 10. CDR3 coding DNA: TGTGCCAGCAGCACGTTAGCGGGGGGGGCCCTCAGCACAGATACGCAGTATTTT. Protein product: CASSTLAGGALSTDTQYF.

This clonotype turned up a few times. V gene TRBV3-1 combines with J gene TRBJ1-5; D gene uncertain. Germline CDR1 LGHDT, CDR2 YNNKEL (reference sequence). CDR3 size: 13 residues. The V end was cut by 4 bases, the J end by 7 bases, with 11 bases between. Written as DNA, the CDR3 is TGTGCCAGCAGCCGTATAGGTGTACAGCCCCAGCATTTT. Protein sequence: CASSRIGVQPQHF.

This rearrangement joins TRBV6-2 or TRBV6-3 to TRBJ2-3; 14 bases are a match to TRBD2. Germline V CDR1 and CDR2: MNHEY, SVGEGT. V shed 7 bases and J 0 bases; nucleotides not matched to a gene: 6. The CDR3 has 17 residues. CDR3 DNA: TGTGCCAGCAAAGGACTAGCGGGGGGCTCTAGCACAGATACGCAGTATTTT. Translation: CASKGLAGGSSTDTQYF.

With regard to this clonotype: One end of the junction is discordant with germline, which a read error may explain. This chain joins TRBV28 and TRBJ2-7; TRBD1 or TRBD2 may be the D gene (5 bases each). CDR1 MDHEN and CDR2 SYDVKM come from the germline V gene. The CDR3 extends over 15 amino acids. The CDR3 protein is CAGSPRGKGPYEQYF. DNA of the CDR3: TGTGCCGGCAGCCCTAGGGGAAAGGGACCCTACGAGCAGTACTTC.

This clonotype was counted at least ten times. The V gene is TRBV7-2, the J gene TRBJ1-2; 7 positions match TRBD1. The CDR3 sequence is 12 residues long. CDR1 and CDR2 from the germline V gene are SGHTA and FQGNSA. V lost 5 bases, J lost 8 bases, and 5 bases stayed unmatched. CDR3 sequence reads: CASSPDRVGYTF. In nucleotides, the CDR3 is TGTGCCAGCAGCCCCGACAGGGTCGGCTACACCTTC.

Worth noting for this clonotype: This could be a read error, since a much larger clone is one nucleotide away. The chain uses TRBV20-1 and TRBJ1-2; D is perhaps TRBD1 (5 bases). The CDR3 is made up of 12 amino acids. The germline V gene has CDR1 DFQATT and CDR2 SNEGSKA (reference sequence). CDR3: CSAPGTRDGYAF. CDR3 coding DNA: TGCAGTGCACCCGGGACCCGGGATGGCTACGCCTTC.

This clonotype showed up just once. This chain's CDR3 is CASSDPGRYNSPLHF. CDR3 nucleotides: TGTGCCAGCAGTGACCCCGGGAGATATAATTCACCCCTCCACTTT. V usage is TRBV25-1 and J usage is TRBJ1-6; D not certain. Germline CDR1 MGHDK, CDR2 SYGVNS. This CDR3 contains 15 residues. Trimming left V 3 bases short and J 4 bases short, with 10 bases between.

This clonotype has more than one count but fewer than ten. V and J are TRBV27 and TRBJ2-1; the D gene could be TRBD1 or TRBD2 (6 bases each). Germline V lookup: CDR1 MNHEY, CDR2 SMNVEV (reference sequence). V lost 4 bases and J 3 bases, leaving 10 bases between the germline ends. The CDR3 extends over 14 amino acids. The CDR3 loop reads CASSYREVYNEQFF. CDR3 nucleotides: TGTGCCAGCAGTTACAGGGAGGTCTACAATGAGCAGTTCTTC.

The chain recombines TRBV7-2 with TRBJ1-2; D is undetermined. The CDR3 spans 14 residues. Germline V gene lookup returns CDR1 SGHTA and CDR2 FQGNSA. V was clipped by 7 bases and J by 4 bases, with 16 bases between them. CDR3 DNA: TGTGCCAGCACCCGCCCGGGATACGGCTATGGCTACACCTTC. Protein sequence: CASTRPGYGYGYTF.

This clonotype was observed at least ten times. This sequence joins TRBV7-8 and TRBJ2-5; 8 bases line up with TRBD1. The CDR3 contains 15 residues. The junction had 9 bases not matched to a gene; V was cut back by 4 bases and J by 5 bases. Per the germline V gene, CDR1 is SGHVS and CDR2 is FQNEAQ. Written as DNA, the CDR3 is TGTGCCAGCAGCTCGCTTGGACAGGGTGGCGAGACCCAGTACTTC. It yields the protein CASSSLGQGGETQYF.

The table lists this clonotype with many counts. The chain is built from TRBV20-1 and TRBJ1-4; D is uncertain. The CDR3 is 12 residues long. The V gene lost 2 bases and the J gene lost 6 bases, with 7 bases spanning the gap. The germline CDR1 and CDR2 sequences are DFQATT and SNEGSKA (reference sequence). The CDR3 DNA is TGCAGTGCTAGACAGGACGATGAAAAACTGTTTTTT. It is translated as CSARQDDEKLFF.

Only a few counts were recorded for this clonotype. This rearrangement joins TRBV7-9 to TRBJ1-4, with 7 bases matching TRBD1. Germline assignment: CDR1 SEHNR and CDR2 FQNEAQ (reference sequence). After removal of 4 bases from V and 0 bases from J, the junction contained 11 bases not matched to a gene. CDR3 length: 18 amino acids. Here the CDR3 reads CASSSRAGGTATNEKLFF. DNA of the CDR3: TGTGCCAGCAGCTCTAGGGCGGGCGGGACAGCAACTAATGAAAAACTGTTTTTT.

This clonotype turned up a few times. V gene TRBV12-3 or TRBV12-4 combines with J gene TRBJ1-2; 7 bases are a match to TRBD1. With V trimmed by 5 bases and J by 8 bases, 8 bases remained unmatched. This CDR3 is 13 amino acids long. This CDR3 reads CASSIDRAVGYTF. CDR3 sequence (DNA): TGTGCCAGCAGTATAGACAGGGCGGTAGGCTACACCTTC.

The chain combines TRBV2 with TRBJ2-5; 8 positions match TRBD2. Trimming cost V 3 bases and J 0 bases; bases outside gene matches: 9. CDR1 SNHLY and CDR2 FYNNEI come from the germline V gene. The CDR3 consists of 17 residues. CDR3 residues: CASSDLGTSPDQETQYF. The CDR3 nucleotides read TGTGCCAGCAGTGATTTGGGGACTAGTCCGGACCAAGAGACCCAGTACTTC. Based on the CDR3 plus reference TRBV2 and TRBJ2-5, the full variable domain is EPEVTQTPSHQVTQMGQEVILRCVPISNHLYFYWYRQILGQKVEFLVSFYNNEISEKSEIFDDQFSVERPDGSNFTLKIRSTKLEDSAMYFCASSDLGTSPDQETQYFGPGTRLLVL.